This T cell receptor beta chain was retrieved from a study of cytomegalovirus exposure and HLA in healthy donors. Regarding the study as a whole: The study listed approximately 160 cytomegalovirus-associated TCR beta chains.

The CDR3 spans 15 residues. Trimming took 4 bases from V and 0 from J, leaving 10 bases between them. The germline V gene has CDR1 LNHDA and CDR2 SQIVND (reference sequence). The primer mix had 60 Vbeta and 13 Jbeta primers. In the study's own analysis: Unique TCR beta chains numbered around 80 million in a later analysis, with around 12 million shared. Sequencing used immunoSEQ multiplex PCR; TCRdb keeps in-frame clones, though not all of them. D and trimming come from the DNA, and the V and J calls and clone size come from that table. The sample holds about 67,000 clones; 65% to 70% are singletons and the top ten take about 2%. Worth noting for this clone: Its antigen is undetermined.

The clonotype was recovered from a woman between 25 and 40 years old in good health and CMV-seronegative. The rearrangement uses TRBV19 and TRBJ1-5; perhaps TRBD1 as D (6 bases). The sample taken for sequencing was PBMCs. CDR3 bases: TGTGCCAGTAGTAACAGGGCTTATAGCAATCAGCCCCAGCATTTT. Protein product: CASSNRAYSNQPQHF.